The sequence of this T cell receptor beta chain was determined in a study of blood T cell repertoires in COVID-19. Authors' methods: It was from reference gene primer amplification that nucleated cell counts were estimated. Sequencing was performed with immunoSEQ multiplex PCR; in TCRdb, only in-frame clones are kept and a portion is missing. D and trimming come from the DNA, and the V and J calls and clone size come from that table. This table holds fewer than 450,000 clones, 88% found once. The CDR3 consists of 12 residues. The germline V and J ends were trimmed by 6 bases and 5 bases, with 8 bases remaining between them. Germline CDR1 SNHLY, CDR2 FYNNEI.

The sequence was collected from a woman aged 45-60 years with COVID-19, enrolled during active disease. Sequencing was performed on peripheral blood. V usage is TRBV2 and J usage is TRBJ1-3; no reliable D call. The CDR3 is CASRVDRNTIYF. The CDR3 coding sequence is TGTGCCAGCAGAGTAGATCGAAACACCATATATTTT. Using reference TRBV2 and TRBJ1-3 for the parts outside the CDR3, the full variable domain is EPEVTQTPSHQVTQMGQEVILRCVPISNHLYFYWYRQILGQKVEFLVSFYNNEISEKSEIFDDQFSVERPDGSNFTLKIRSTKLEDSAMYFCASRVDRNTIYFGEGSWLTVV.